The 17 T cell receptor beta chains below all came from one sample that was sequenced in a study of control samples from healthy donors and cancer patients. The table came from immunoSEQ multiplex PCR; TCRdb's copy has only in-frame clones and leaves some out. Among around 84,000 clones listed, 84% were seen once. Sequencing input: PBMCs. These receptors all come from a man in his 60s with head and neck cancer.

CDR3 bases: TGTGCCAGCTCACCCGGGACAGACTACTACGAGCAGTACTTC. Protein sequence: CASSPGTDYYEQYF. This sequence joins TRBV18 and TRBJ2-7; 7 bases fit TRBD1. The germline gives CDR1 KGHSH, CDR2 LQKENI. The junction had 5 bases not matched to a gene; V was cut back by 3 bases and J by 3 bases. The CDR3 sequence is 14 residues long.

The chain links TRBV19 to TRBJ1-4; weak D call: TRBD1 (5 bases). The CDR3 length is 13 residues. Germline CDR1 and CDR2: LNHDA and SQIVND (reference sequence). Trimming pared 3 bases from V and 8 bases from J, leaving 10 bases between. DNA of the CDR3: TGTGCCAGTAGTATGGGGCAGGGCGAAAAACTGTTTTTT. It is translated as CASSMGQGEKLFF. Using reference TRBV19 and TRBJ1-4 for the parts outside the CDR3, the full variable domain is DGGITQSPKYLFRKEGQNVTLSCEQNLNHDAMYWYRQDPGQGLRLIYYSQIVNDFQKGDIAEGYSVSREKKESFPLTVTSAQKNPTAFYLCASSMGQGEKLFFGSGTQLSVL.

The chain recombines TRBV4-2 with TRBJ2-1, with 13 positions matching TRBD2. This CDR3 is 17 amino acids long. V was pared by 6 bases and J by 6 bases, with 11 bases of the junction left unmatched. The V gene's germline CDR1 is LGHNA and CDR2 YNFKEQ. CDR3: CASRTTTGTSGVNEQFF. The DNA of the CDR3 is TGTGCCAGCAGAACGACGACCGGGACTAGCGGGGTCAATGAGCAGTTCTTC.

The chain couples TRBV19 to TRBJ2-2, with D hard to call. Germline assignment: CDR1 LNHDA and CDR2 SQIVND (reference sequence). The CDR3 covers 15 residues. V lost 7 bases, J lost 4 bases, and 16 bases lay in between. CDR3 loop: CASTPSASGTGELFF. The CDR3 DNA is TGTGCCAGTACCCCGTCGGCGTCGGGCACCGGGGAGCTGTTTTTT.

The rearrangement joins TRBV6-5 to TRBJ1-1, with D possibly matching TRBD1 (5 bases). There are 15 residues in the CDR3. The V and J ends lost 2 bases and 9 bases respectively, with 19 bases between them. Germline loops: CDR1 MNHEY, CDR2 SVGAGI. This chain's CDR3 is CASSYGRGRQTKAFF. The CDR3 DNA is TGTGCCAGCAGTTACGGTCGGGGTCGACAGACCAAAGCTTTCTTT.

In its sample, this clone is medium-sized. An end of the junction does not agree with germline; a read error may underlie this. V usage is TRBV7-7 and J usage is TRBJ2-2; 11 nucleotides agree with TRBD2. The CDR3 contains 18 residues. Germline V CDR1 and CDR2: SSHAT, FNYEAQ (reference sequence). The CDR3 is CASSLAPSGRLNTGELFF. In DNA, the CDR3 is TGTGCTAGCAGCTTAGCTCCTAGCGGGAGGCTAAACACCGGGGAGCTGTTTTTT.

This clone was observed a few times. The J gene is TRBJ1-6, the V gene TRBV2; D gene uncertain. Per the germline V gene, CDR1 is SNHLY and CDR2 is FYNNEI. The V and J ends lost 1 base and 7 bases respectively, with 23 bases between them. This CDR3 is built from 19 residues. The CDR3 DNA is TGTGCCAGCAGTGAAGGCCCTCCGGGCTTCAACACCGGGAATTCACCCCTCCACTTT. Translated: CASSEGPPGFNTGNSPLHF. Filled out from reference TRBV2 and TRBJ1-6, the complete variable domain reads EPEVTQTPSHQVTQMGQEVILRCVPISNHLYFYWYRQILGQKVEFLVSFYNNEISEKSEIFDDQFSVERPDGSNFTLKIRSTKLEDSAMYFCASSEGPPGFNTGNSPLHFGNGTRLTVT.

In nucleotides, the CDR3 is TGTGCCAGCAGCCCGGCGGGACAGGGGAACTACGAGCAGTACTTC. Amino acid sequence: CASSPAGQGNYEQYF. The chain links TRBV3-1 (or the pseudogene TRBV3-2) to TRBJ2-7; 10 bases map to TRBD1. The CDR3 is 15 residues long. Germline assignment: CDR1 LGHDT and CDR2 YNNKEL (reference sequence). Unmatched junction bases numbered 6, after V lost 4 bases and J lost 3 bases.

This chain uses TRBV5-4 with TRBJ1-1, with D perhaps matching TRBD1 (6 bases). The length of the CDR3 is 13 residues. Per the germline V gene, CDR1 is SGHNT and CDR2 is YYREEE (reference sequence). Trimming removed 0 bases from V and 5 bases from J, with 8 bases in between. This CDR3 is CASSLGGPTEAFF. The CDR3 region has the DNA TGTGCCAGCAGCTTGGGGGGGCCAACTGAAGCTTTCTTT.

J is TRBJ2-7 and V is TRBV20-1; 7 bases line up with TRBD2. The trim removed 5 bases at V and 3 bases at J, leaving 1 base unmatched. From germline, CDR1 is DFQATT and CDR2 SNEGSKA (reference sequence). This CDR3 has 11 amino acids. The CDR3: CSAPGGYEQYF. The DNA for the CDR3 is TGCAGTGCTCCGGGGGGCTACGAGCAGTACTTC.

The V gene is TRBV3-1 (or the pseudogene TRBV3-2), the J gene TRBJ1-1; tentatively, D is TRBD1 (5 bases). This CDR3 region has 15 residues. Germline values: CDR1 LGHDT, CDR2 YNNKEL (reference sequence). V was trimmed by 8 bases and J by 5 bases, leaving 21 bases between them. Here the CDR3 DNA reads TGTGCCAGCCGAACGGAGGGCCGGGGGGGGACTGAAGCTTTCTTT. Amino acids: CASRTEGRGGTEAFF.

In this sample, this clone turned up a few times. The CDR3 sequence is CASHRDRVPSGELFF. The DNA of the CDR3 is TGTGCCAGCCACCGGGACAGGGTTCCCTCTGGGGAGCTGTTTTTT. This chain joins TRBV19 and TRBJ2-2, with 9 bases that match TRBD1. The V gene's germline CDR1 is LNHDA and CDR2 SQIVND (reference sequence). The CDR3 spans 15 residues. With 9 bases clipped from V and 8 bases from J, the junction kept 13 bases outside the gene matches.

This chain connects TRBV2 to TRBJ1-5, with D tentatively TRBD1 (6 bases). The CDR3 length is 15 residues. Germline values: CDR1 SNHLY, CDR2 FYNNEI. V was trimmed by 1 base and J by 2 bases, leaving 9 bases between them. The CDR3 reads CASSEGRQGNQPQHF. The CDR3 DNA follows: TGTGCCAGCAGTGAAGGACGACAGGGCAATCAGCCCCAGCATTTT.

The chain joins TRBV7-9 to TRBJ2-1; D is ambiguous. Germline V gene sequence: CDR1 SEHNR, CDR2 FQNEAQ (reference sequence). The CDR3 sequence is 8 residues long. The DNA for the CDR3 is TGTAGGCTCGATGAGCAGTTCTTC. Amino acid sequence: CRLDEQFF.

V usage is TRBV19 and J usage is TRBJ2-7, with D perhaps given as TRBD1 or TRBD2 (5 bases each). Trimming pared 7 bases from V and 6 bases from J, leaving 16 bases between. CDR3 length equals 13 residues. CDR1 and CDR2 from the germline V gene are LNHDA and SQIVND (reference sequence). In nucleotides, the CDR3 is TGTGCCAGTATGAACAACGGGGCCCGCGAGCAGTACTTC. Encoded protein: CASMNNGAREQYF.

The chain joins TRBV10-3 to TRBJ1-1; 10 nucleotides match TRBD1. The CDR3 totals 15 residues. Trimming cost V 6 bases and J 5 bases; bases outside gene matches: 9. The V gene's germline CDR1 is ENHRY and CDR2 SYGVKD. CDR3 loop: CAIRTGGAGETEAFF. The CDR3 nucleotides read TGTGCCATCAGGACAGGGGGCGCGGGTGAGACTGAAGCTTTCTTT.

This clone was seen just once. J is TRBJ2-5 and V is TRBV6-5, with unresolved D. CDR3 length equals 13 residues. Germline V gives CDR1 MNHEY, CDR2 SVGAGI. V was pared by 2 bases and J by 3 bases, with 7 bases between. CDR3 nucleotides: TGTGCCAGCAGTTACCTAGTCGAAGAGACCCAGTACTTC. Translating it yields CASSYLVEETQYF.